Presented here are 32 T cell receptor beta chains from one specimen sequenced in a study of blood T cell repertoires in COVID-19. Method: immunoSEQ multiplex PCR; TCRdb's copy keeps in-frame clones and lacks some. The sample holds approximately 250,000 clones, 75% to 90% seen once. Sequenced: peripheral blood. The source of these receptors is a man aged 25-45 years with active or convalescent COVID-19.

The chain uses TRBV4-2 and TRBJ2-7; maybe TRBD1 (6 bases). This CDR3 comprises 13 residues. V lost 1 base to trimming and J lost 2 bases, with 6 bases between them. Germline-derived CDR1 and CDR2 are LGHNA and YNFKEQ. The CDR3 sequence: CASSQGGPYEQYF. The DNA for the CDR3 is TGTGCCAGCAGCCAAGGGGGGCCCTACGAGCAGTACTTC.

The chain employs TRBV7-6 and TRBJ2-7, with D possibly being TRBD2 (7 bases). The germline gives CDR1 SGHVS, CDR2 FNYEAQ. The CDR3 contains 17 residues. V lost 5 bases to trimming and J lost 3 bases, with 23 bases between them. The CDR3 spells CASSPGPMGGANYEQYF. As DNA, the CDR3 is TGTGCCAGCAGCCCAGGGCCTATGGGGGGGGCGAACTACGAGCAGTACTTC.

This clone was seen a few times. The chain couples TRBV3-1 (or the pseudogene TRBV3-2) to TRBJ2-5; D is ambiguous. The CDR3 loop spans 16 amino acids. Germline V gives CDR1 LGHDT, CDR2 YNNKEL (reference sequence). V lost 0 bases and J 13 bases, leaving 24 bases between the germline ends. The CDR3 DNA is TGTGCCAGCAGCCAAGATTCGTCCGAGAGCCACCTCGGTGCGTACTTC. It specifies CASSQDSSESHLGAYF.

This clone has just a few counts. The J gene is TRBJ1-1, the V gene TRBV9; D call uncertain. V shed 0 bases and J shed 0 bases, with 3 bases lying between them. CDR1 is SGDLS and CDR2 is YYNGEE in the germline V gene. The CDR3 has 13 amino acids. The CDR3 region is CASSVVMNTEAFF. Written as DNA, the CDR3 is TGTGCCAGCAGCGTAGTCATGAACACTGAAGCTTTCTTT. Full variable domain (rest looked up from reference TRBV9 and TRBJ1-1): DSGVTQTPKHLITATGQRVTLRCSPRSGDLSVYWYQQSLDQGLQFLIQYYNGEERAKGNILERFSAQQFPDLHSELNLSSLELGDSALYFCASSVVMNTEAFFGQGTRLTVV.

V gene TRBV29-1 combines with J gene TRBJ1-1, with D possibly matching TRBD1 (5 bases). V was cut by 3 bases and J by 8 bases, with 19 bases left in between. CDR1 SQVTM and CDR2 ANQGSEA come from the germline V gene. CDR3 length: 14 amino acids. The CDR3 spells CSVEVTGIWVEAFF. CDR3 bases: TGCAGCGTTGAGGTTACAGGAATTTGGGTAGAAGCTTTCTTT. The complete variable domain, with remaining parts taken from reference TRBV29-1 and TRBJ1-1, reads SAVISQKPSRDICQRGTSLTIQCQVDSQVTMMFWYRQQPGQSLTLIATANQGSEATYESGFVIDKFPISRPNLTFSTLTVSNMSPEDSSIYLCSVEVTGIWVEAFFGQGTRLTVV.

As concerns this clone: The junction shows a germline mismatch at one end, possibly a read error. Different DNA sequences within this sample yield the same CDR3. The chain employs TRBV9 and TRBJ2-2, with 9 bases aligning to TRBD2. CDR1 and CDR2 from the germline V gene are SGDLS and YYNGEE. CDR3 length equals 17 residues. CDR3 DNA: TGTGCCAGCGGGTCAAATTCCGGGACTAGCTTGAGCGGGGAGTTGTTTTTT. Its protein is CASGSNSGTSLSGELFF.

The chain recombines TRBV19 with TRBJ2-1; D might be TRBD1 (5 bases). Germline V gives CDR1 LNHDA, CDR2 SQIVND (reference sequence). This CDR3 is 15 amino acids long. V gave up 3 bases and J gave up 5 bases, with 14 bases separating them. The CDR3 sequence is CASSIWQGGDNEQFF. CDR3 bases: TGTGCCAGTAGTATTTGGCAGGGTGGGGACAATGAGCAGTTCTTC.

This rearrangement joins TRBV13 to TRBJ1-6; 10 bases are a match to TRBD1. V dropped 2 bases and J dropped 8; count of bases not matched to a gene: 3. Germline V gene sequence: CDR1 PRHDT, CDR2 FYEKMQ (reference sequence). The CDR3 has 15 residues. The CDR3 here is CASSLRGQGHSPLHF. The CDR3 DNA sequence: TGTGCCAGCAGCTTAAGGGGACAGGGGCATTCACCCCTCCACTTT.

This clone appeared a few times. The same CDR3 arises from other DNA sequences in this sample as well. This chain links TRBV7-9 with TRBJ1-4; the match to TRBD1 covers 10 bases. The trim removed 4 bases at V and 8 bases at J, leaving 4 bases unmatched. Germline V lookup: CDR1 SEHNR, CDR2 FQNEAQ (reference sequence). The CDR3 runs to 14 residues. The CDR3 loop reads CASSSTGGSEKLFF. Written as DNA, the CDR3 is TGTGCCAGCAGCTCGACAGGGGGCAGCGAAAAACTGTTTTTT.

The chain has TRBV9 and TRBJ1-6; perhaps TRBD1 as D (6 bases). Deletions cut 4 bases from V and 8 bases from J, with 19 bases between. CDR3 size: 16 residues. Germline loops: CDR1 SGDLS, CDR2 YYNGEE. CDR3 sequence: CASSPWFGGADSPLHF. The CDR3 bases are TGTGCCAGCAGCCCTTGGTTTGGGGGCGCAGATTCACCCCTCCACTTT.

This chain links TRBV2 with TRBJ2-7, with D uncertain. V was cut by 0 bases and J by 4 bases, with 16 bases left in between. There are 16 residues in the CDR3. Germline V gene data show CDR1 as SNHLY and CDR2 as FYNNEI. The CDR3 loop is CASSEAGQVFGYEQYF. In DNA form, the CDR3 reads TGTGCCAGCAGTGAAGCTGGGCAGGTGTTTGGGTACGAGCAGTACTTC.

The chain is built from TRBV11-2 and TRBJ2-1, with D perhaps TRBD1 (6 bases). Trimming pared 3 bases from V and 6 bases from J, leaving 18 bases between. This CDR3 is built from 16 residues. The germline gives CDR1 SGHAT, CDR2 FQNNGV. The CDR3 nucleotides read TGTGCCAGCAGCTTCGCACAGCTTAAAGGGGGCAATGAGCAGTTCTTC. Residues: CASSFAQLKGGNEQFF. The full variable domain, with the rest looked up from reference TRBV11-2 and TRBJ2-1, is EAGVAQSPRYKIIEKRQSVAFWCNPISGHATLYWYQQILGQGPKLLIQFQNNGVVDDSQLPKDRFSAERLKGVDSTLKIQPAKLEDSAVYLCASSFAQLKGGNEQFFGPGTRLTVL.

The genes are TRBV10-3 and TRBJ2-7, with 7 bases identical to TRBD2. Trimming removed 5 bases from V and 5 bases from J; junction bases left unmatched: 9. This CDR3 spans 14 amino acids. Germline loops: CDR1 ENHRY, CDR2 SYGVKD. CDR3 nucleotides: TGTGCCATCAGTTCGGGGGGAGGGATCGACGAGCAGTACTTC. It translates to CAISSGGGIDEQYF.

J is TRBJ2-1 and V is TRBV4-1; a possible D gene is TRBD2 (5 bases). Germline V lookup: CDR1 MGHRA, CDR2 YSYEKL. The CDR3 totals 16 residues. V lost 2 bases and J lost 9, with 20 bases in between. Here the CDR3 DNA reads TGCGCCAGCAGCCAACCCCGCAGCGGCTTCCCGATTGAGCAGTTCTTC. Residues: CASSQPRSGFPIEQFF.

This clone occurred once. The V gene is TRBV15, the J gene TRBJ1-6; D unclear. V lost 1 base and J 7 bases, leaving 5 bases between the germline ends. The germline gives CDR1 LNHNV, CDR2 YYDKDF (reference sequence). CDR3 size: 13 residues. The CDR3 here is CATSRGANSPLHF. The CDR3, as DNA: TGTGCCACCAGCAGAGGAGCCAATTCACCCCTCCACTTT.

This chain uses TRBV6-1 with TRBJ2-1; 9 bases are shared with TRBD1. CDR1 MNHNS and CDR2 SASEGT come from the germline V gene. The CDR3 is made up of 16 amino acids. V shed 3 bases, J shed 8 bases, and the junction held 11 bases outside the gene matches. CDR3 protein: CASSDPSGQGIDEQFF. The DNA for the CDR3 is TGTGCCAGCAGTGATCCTTCGGGACAGGGTATCGATGAGCAGTTCTTC.

CDR3 in DNA: TGTGCCTGGAGCCTAACTAGCGGGGGAACAGATACGCAGTATTTT. Translating it yields CAWSLTSGGTDTQYF. The chain joins TRBV30 to TRBJ2-3; the match to TRBD2 covers 11 bases. This CDR3 contains 15 residues. Germline-derived CDR1 and CDR2 are GTSNPN and SVGIG (reference sequence). The junction had 5 bases not matched to a gene; V was cut back by 3 bases and J by 3 bases.

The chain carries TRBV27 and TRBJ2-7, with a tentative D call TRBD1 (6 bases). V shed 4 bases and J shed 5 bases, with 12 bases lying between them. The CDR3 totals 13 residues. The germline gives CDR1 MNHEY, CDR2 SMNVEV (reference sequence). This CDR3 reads CASSSRGRNEQYF. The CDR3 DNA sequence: TGTGCCAGCAGTTCCAGGGGAAGGAACGAGCAGTACTTC.

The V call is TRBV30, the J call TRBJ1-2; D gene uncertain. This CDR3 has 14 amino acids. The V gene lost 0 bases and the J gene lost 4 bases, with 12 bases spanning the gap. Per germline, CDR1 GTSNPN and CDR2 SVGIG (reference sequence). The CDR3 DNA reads TGTGCCTGGAGTGTACATAGCAGTCCCTATGGCTACACCTTC. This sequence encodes CAWSVHSSPYGYTF. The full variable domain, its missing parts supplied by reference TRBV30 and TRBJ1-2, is SQTIHQWPATLVQPVGSPLSLECTVEGTSNPNLYWYRQAAGRGLQLLFYSVGIGQISSEVPQNLSASRPQDRQFILSSKKLLLSDSGFYLCAWSVHSSPYGYTFGSGTRLTVV.

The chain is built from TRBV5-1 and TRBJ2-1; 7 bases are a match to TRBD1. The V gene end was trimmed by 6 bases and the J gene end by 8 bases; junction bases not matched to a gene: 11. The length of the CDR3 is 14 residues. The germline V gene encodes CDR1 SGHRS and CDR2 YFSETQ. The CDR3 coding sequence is TGCGCCAGCACCAAGGAACAGGGGTTGGATGAGCAGTTCTTC. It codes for CASTKEQGLDEQFF.

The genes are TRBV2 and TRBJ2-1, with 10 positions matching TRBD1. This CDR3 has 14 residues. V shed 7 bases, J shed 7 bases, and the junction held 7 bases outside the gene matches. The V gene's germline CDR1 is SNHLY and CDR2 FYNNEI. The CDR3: CASIYGDRGNEQFF. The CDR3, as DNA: TGTGCCAGCATTTATGGGGACAGGGGAAATGAGCAGTTCTTC.

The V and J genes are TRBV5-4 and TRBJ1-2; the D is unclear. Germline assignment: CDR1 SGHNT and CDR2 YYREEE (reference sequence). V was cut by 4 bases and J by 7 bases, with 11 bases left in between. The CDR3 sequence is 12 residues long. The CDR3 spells CASSPASRGYTF. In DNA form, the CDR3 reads TGTGCCAGCAGCCCAGCGTCGCGTGGCTACACCTTC.

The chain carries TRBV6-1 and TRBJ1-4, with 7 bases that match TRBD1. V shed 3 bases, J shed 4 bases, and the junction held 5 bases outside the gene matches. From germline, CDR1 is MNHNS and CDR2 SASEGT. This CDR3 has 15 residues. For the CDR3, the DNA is TGTGCCAGCAGTGACCTACAGGGGTATAATGAAAAACTGTTTTTT. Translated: CASSDLQGYNEKLFF.

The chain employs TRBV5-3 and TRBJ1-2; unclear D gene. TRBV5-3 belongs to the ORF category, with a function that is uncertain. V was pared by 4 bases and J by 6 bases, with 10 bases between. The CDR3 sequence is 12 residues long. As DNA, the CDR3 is TGTGCCAGAAGCCAGTGTTTCGATGGCTACACCTTC. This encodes CARSQCFDGYTF.

CDR3: CASSSLTGELFF. In nucleotides, the CDR3 is TGTGCCAGCAGCTCTCTCACCGGGGAGCTGTTTTTT. This rearrangement joins TRBV7-9 to TRBJ2-2; D call uncertain. CDR3 length: 12 residues. V was clipped by 4 bases and J by 4 bases, with 4 bases between them. From germline, CDR1 is SEHNR and CDR2 FQNEAQ (reference sequence). Using reference TRBV7-9 and TRBJ2-2 for the parts outside the CDR3, the full variable domain is DTGVSQNPRHKITKRGQNVTFRCDPISEHNRLYWYRQTLGQGPEFLTYFQNEAQLEKSRLLSDRFSAERPKGSFSTLEIQRTEQGDSAMYLCASSSLTGELFFGEGSRLTVL.

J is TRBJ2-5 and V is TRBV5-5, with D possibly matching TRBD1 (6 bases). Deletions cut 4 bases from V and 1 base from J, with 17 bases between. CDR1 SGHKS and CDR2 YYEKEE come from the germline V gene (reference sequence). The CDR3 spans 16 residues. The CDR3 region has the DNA TGTGCCAGCAGCCTGAGGGGGTCCAATATCCAAGAGACCCAGTACTTC. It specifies CASSLRGSNIQETQYF.

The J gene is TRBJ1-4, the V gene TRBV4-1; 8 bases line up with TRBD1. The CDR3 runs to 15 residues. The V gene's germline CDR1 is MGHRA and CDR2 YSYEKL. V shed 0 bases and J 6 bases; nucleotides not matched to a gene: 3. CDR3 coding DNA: TGCGCCAGCAGCCAAGAACCGGGACAGGATGAAAAACTGTTTTTT. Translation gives CASSQEPGQDEKLFF.

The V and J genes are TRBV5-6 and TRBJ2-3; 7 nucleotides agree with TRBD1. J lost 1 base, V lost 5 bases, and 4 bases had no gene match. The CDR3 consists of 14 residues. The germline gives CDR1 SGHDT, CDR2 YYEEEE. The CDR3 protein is CASSPTGGTDTQYF. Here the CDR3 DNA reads TGTGCCAGCAGTCCCACAGGGGGCACAGATACGCAGTATTTT.

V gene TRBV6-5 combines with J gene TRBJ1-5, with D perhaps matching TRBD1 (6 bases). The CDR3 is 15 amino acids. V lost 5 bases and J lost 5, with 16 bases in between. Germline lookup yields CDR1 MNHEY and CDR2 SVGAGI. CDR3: CASSPDPQGYQPQHF. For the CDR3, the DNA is TGTGCCAGCAGTCCTGATCCGCAGGGGTATCAGCCCCAGCATTTT.

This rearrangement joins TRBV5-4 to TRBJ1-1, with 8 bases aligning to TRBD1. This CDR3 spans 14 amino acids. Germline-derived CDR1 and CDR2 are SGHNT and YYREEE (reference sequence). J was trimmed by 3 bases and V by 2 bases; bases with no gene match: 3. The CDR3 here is CASSFTGGYTEAFF. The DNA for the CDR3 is TGTGCCAGCAGCTTTACAGGGGGATACACTGAAGCTTTCTTT.

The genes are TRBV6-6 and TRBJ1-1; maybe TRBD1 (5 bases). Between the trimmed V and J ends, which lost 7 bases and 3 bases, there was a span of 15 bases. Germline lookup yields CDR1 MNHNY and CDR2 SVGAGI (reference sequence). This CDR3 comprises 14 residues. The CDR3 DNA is TGTGCCAGCACCGACGGGACTTTTTACACTGAAGCTTTCTTT. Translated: CASTDGTFYTEAFF.

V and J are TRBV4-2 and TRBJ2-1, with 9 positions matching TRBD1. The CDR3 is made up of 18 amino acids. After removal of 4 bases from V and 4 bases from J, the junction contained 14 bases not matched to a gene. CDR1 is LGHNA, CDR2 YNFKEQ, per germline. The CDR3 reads CASSLRRTGAVLYNEQFF. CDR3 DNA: TGTGCCAGCAGCCTCCGGAGGACAGGGGCCGTTCTTTACAATGAGCAGTTCTTC.